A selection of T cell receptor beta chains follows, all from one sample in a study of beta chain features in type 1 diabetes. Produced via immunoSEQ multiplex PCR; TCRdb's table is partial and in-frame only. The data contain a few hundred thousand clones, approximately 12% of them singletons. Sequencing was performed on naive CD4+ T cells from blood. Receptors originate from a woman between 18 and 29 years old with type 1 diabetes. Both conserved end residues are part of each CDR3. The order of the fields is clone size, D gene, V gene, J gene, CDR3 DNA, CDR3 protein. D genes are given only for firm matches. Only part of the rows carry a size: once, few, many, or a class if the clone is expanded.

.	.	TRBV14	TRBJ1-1	TGTGCCAGCAGCCAAGTTTGGCGGCAGGGCGAAGCTTTCTTT	CASSQVWRQGEAFF
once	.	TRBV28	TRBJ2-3	TGTGCCAGCAACGGGGGTGGTCACAACACAGATACGCAGTATTTT	CASNGGGHNTDTQYF
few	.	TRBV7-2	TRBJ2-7	TGTGCCAGCAGCTTTGAGTACGAGCAGTACTTC	CASSFEYEQYF
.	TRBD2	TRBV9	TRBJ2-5	TGTGCCAGCAGTGCCGCTAGCGGGAGGGAAGAGACCCAGTACTTC	CASSAASGREETQYF
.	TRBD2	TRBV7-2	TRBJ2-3	TGTGCCAGCAGCTTAGTAGCGGGGGGGCCTGATACGCAGTATTTT	CASSLVAGGPDTQYF
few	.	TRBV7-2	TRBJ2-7	TGTGCCAGCAGCTTTGGCGGATCCTTGGAGCAGTACTTC	CASSFGGSLEQYF
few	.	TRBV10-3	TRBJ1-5	TGTGCCATCAGGGACAGCCACAATCAGCCCCAGCATTTT	CAIRDSHNQPQHF
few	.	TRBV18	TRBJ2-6	TGTGCCAGCTCGGTGACAGGCCCACTGGGGGCCAACGTCCTGACTTTC	CASSVTGPLGANVLTF
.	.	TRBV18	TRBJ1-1	TGTGCCAGCTCACCACCGAACTACTCGAACACTGAAGCTTTCTTT	CASSPPNYSNTEAFF
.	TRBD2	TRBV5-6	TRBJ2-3	TGTGCCAGCAGCTTGGGGCCGGGAGGAACAGATACGCAGTATTTT	CASSLGPGGTDTQYF
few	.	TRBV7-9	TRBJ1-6	TGTGCCAGCAGCCAGGGCAGTAGGGATTCACCCCTCCACTTT	CASSQGSRDSPLHF
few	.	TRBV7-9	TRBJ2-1	TGTGCCAGCAGCCCTGACAGGTACAATGAGCAGTTCTTC	CASSPDRYNEQFF
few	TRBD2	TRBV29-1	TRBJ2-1	TGCAGCGTTGAAGTGGGAGGGACTAGCACCTACAATGAGCAGTTCTTC	CSVEVGGTSTYNEQFF
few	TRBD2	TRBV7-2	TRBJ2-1	TGTGCCAGCAGCACCCGAATGGGACTAGCGGGAGTGAATGAGCAGTTCTTC	CASSTRMGLAGVNEQFF
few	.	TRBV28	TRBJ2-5	TGTGCCAGCAGTTTACGGGAGACCCAGTACTTC	CASSLRETQYF
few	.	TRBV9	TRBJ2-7	TGTGCCAGCAGCGTAGCGGCAGGGGAATACGAGCAGTACTTC	CASSVAAGEYEQYF
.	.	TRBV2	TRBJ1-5	TGTGCCAGCAGTGATCGGGGAGCCTATCAGCCCCAGCATTTT	CASSDRGAYQPQHF
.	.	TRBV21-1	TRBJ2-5	TGTGCCAGCAGCAAAGCATGCAGGCACCGGTTGGGGACCCAGTACTTC	CASSKACRHRLGTQYF
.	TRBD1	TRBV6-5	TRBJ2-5	TGTGCCAGCAGTTACTCAACAGGGGTAAAAGAGACCCAGTACTTC	CASSYSTGVKETQYF
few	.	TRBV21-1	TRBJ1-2	TGTGCCGGAAAACAGGGGGGGGATGGCTACACCTTC	CAGKQGGDGYTF
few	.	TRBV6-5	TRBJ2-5	TGTGCCAGCAGCAACAGGGATGGAGAGACCCAGTACTTC	CASSNRDGETQYF
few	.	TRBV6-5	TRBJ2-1	TGTGCCAGCAGCGACAGCTACAATGAGCAGTTCTTC	CASSDSYNEQFF
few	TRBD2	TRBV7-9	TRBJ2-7	TGTGCCAGCAGCCGTACTGCTAGCGGGGGGGCAAAGCAGTACTTC	CASSRTASGGAKQYF
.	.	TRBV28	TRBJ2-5	TGTGCCAGCACCCTCGGGGGTGGGGAGACCCAGTACTTC	CASTLGGGETQYF
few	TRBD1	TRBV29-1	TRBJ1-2	TGCAGCGTCCGACGGCCAGGGACAGGGGCGGGCTACACCTTC	CSVRRPGTGAGYTF